This TCR beta chain was found in a study of breast tumors, draining lymph nodes, adjacent tissues. Using its own MiXCR run on the multiplex PCR reads, TCRdb lists one record per CDR3 protein. The data show fewer than 150,000 distinct CDR3 sequences, around 20% seen once. V lost 1 base and J lost 6, with 17 bases in between. CDR1 and CDR2 (germline): MDHEN, SYDVKM. The CDR3 spans 16 residues. This clonotype was seen more than once but under ten times. What it binds is not known. Axillary draining lymph nodes of breast cancer patients supplied the node samples. Study-wide points: Compared with basal-like, luminal-like tumors shared significantly more repertoire with nontumor tissue. Compared with lymph nodes, tumors were less diverse; compared with nontumor tissue, more.

The sequencing input was axillary lymph node tissue. This chain links TRBV28 with TRBJ2-3, with D hard to call. This clonotype was sampled from a female donor with breast cancer. Some clones in this sample may be carry-over from other donors' samples. The CDR3 DNA reads TGTGCCAGCAGTTTATCGGCGTCCCGGGCTGCGGATACGCAGTATTTT. It specifies CASSLSASRAADTQYF.